Shown below are 9 T cell receptor beta chains from a single sample sequenced in a study of beta chain features in type 1 diabetes. Sequenced material consisted of expressed TCRB transcripts (all of the isolated RNA was reverse transcribed). Data came from immunoSEQ multiplex PCR; TCRdb stores just in-frame clones and leaves some out. The table records about 47,000 clones, approximately 43% of them present only once. Their cognate antigens are unknown. Findings and limits, study-wide: Among all four CD4+ subsets, Type 1 diabetes patients had TCRB CDR3s that were moderately but significantly shorter.

Material for sequencing was stem cell memory CD4+ T cells from blood. The source is a man younger than 45 with type 1 diabetes.

This chain connects TRBV27 to TRBJ1-2; D unclear. The CDR3 is 13 amino acids. Germline V gene lookup returns CDR1 MNHEY and CDR2 SMNVEV (reference sequence). Trimming shortened V by 5 bases and J by 1 base, and 8 bases separated the two germline ends. CDR3 nucleotides: TGTGCCAGCAGTGCCAGAAATAACTATGGCTACACCTTC. It codes for CASSARNNYGYTF.

J is TRBJ2-5 and V is TRBV30; a possible D gene is TRBD1 (6 bases). TRBJ2-7 explains the end of the DNA better; the J call may be wrong. The CDR3 has 14 residues. From germline, CDR1 is GTSNPN and CDR2 SVGIG (reference sequence). This CDR3 reads CASAKGHPSYEQYF. CDR3 DNA: TGTGCCTCGGCAAAGGGACACCCCTCCTACGAGCAGTACTTC.

This chain uses TRBV7-2 with TRBJ2-3, with 10 bases matching TRBD2. CDR3 length: 15 amino acids. Germline CDR1 is SGHTA and CDR2 is FQGNSA. V shed 4 bases and J 6 bases; nucleotides not matched to a gene: 7. The CDR3 loop is CASSSLAGERDTQYF. CDR3 bases: TGTGCCAGCAGCTCCCTAGCGGGAGAGCGGGATACGCAGTATTTT.

V usage is TRBV5-4 and J usage is TRBJ2-1, with 7 bases identical to TRBD1. V lost 5 bases and J lost 12; bases outside the gene matches: 17. Germline V gene sequence: CDR1 SGHNT, CDR2 YYREEE (reference sequence). The CDR3 has 15 residues. The CDR3 DNA reads as TGTGCCAGCAGTCTGGACCGACAGGGATCACGGGGGCAGTTCTTC. Protein product: CASSLDRQGSRGQFF.

This chain connects TRBV27 to TRBJ2-7; perhaps TRBD1 as D (6 bases). Trimming pared 7 bases from V and 5 bases from J, leaving 12 bases between. The CDR3 contains 12 residues. Germline V gives CDR1 MNHEY, CDR2 SMNVEV (reference sequence). CDR3 DNA: TGTGCCAGCAAGACAGGCGTGAACGAGCAGTACTTC. This translates into CASKTGVNEQYF.

The chain links TRBV11-2 to TRBJ2-7; no reliable D call. This CDR3 region has 12 residues. Germline values: CDR1 SGHAT, CDR2 FQNNGV. The V gene lost 4 bases and the J gene lost 6 bases, with 10 bases spanning the gap. CDR3 in DNA: TGTGCCAGCAGCTATACAGTAGGCGAGCAGTACTTC. As protein: CASSYTVGEQYF.

The J gene is TRBJ2-7, the V gene TRBV9; 10 bases align to TRBD1. Per the germline V gene, CDR1 is SGDLS and CDR2 is YYNGEE. The CDR3 is made up of 13 amino acids. The V gene end was trimmed by 3 bases and the J gene end by 5 bases; junction bases not matched to a gene: 2. The chain's CDR3 is CASSGQGAHEQYF. CDR3 bases: TGTGCCAGCAGCGGACAGGGGGCCCACGAGCAGTACTTC.

The V call is TRBV6-5, the J call TRBJ2-5; 7 bases are a match to TRBD1. Trimming at V came to 2 bases and at J to 2 bases, leaving 5 bases not matched to a gene. The CDR3 spans 15 residues. Per the germline V gene, CDR1 is MNHEY and CDR2 is SVGAGI. As DNA, the CDR3 is TGTGCCAGCAGTTACAGGGCAGGGGGACAAGAGACCCAGTACTTC. Translating it yields CASSYRAGGQETQYF.

The chain links TRBV18 to TRBJ1-4; D is ambiguous. This CDR3 is 15 amino acids long. V lost 0 bases, J lost 0 bases, and 5 bases lay in between. The germline V gene encodes CDR1 KGHSH and CDR2 LQKENI. The CDR3 protein is CASSPPRTTNEKLFF. The CDR3 DNA follows: TGTGCCAGCTCACCACCCAGGACAACTAATGAAAAACTGTTTTTT.